This entry concerns a single TCR beta chain. The data were produced by immunoSEQ multiplex PCR, yet TCRdb's version contains in-frame clones alone and is incomplete. The table has approximately 210,000 clones, 88% seen once; the top ten hold 1.5% to 2%. The source of the sample is a study of blood T cell repertoires in COVID-19. This CDR3 has 14 residues. V lost 4 bases, J lost 5 bases, and 14 bases lay in between. Germline V gene data show CDR1 as MNHEY and CDR2 as SMNVEV (reference sequence). The source of this sequence is a man in his 70s with acute or convalescent COVID-19. J is TRBJ1-1 and V is TRBV27; tentatively, D is TRBD1 (6 bases). The sequenced sample was peripheral blood. CDR3 residues: CASSWGGGGTEAFF. The CDR3 DNA reads as TGTGCCAGCAGTTGGGGAGGGGGAGGAACTGAAGCTTTCTTT.